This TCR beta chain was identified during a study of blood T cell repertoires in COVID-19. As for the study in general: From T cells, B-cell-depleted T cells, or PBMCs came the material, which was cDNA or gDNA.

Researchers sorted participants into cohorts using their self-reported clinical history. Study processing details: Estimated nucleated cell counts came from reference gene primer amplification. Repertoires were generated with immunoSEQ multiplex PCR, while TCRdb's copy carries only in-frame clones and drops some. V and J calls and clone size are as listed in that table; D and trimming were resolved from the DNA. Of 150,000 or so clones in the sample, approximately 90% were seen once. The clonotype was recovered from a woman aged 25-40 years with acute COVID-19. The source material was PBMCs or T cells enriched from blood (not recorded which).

As DNA, the CDR3 is TGCGCCAGCAGCCAAGACGGGACAGGGACACCCCTCCACTTT. It codes for CASSQDGTGTPLHF. The rearrangement uses TRBV4-3 and TRBJ1-6; 9 bases are a match to TRBD1. V was clipped by 0 bases and J by 11 bases; unmatched bases: 2. CDR1 is LGHNA and CDR2 is YSLEER in the germline V gene. There are 14 residues in the CDR3.